This TCR beta chain was sequenced for a study of T cell repertoires in cytomegalovirus infection. Study-level information: HLA-B-restricted CMV epitopes that are well studied, plus recently identified HLA-C-restricted ones, were used by the study. Public TCR beta signatures provided an indication of both CMV infection and a matching HLA type.

As regards this clonotype: Its target is unknown.

MiXCR, run by TCRdb on the reads, gives a single entry per CDR3 protein. The repertoire holds some 940,000 distinct CDR3 sequences, with about 33% as singletons. Germline V gene sequence: CDR1 SGHVS, CDR2 FNYEAQ. V lost 2 bases to trimming and J lost 1 base; unmatched junction nucleotides: 8. The CDR3 extends over 16 amino acids. The input for sequencing was cultured CD8+ T cells from PBMCs, taken from culture after CMV antigen stimulation. This clonotype was obtained from a human donor in good health (CMV status not recorded). Some clones in this sample may be carry-over from other donors' samples. V is TRBV7-6 and J is TRBJ2-7, with 7 positions matching TRBD2. The DNA for the CDR3 is TGTGCCAGCAGCTTATATCCGGCGGGGGAGTCCTACGAGCAGTACGTC. Translated, it gives CASSLYPAGESYEQYV.